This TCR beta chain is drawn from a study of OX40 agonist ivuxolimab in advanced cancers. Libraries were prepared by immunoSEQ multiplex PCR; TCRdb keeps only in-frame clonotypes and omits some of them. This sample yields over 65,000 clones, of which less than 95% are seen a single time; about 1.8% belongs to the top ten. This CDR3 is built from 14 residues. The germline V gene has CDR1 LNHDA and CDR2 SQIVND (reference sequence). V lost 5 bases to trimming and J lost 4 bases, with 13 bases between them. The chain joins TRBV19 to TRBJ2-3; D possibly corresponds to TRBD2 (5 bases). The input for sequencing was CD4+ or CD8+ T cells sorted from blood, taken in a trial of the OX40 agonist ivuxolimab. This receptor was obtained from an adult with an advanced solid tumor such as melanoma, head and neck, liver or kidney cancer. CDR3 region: CASSVAGIPDTQYF. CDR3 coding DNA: TGTGCCAGTAGTGTGGCCGGGATCCCAGATACGCAGTATTTT.